A single sample gave rise to the 19 T cell receptor beta chains below, sequenced in a study of shared T cell receptors in the human thymus. The data were produced by immunoSEQ multiplex PCR, yet TCRdb's version contains in-frame clones alone and is incomplete. The sample contains 600,000 or so clones, about 87% of which appear only once. In addition, the sample was reused for a study of human thymus T cells.

Sample: thymocytes. These receptors were taken from a boy under two years old with a congenital heart defect.

The chain joins TRBV9 to TRBJ2-3; 8 positions match TRBD1. Germline V gives CDR1 SGDLS, CDR2 YYNGEE. The junction had 7 bases not matched to a gene; V was cut back by 0 bases and J by 4 bases. The CDR3 has 16 amino acids. The CDR3 protein is CASSVEATGGADTQYF. The CDR3 region has the DNA TGTGCCAGCAGCGTAGAGGCAACAGGGGGTGCAGATACGCAGTATTTT.

As DNA, the CDR3 is TGCGCCAGCAGCCAGGAGAGCGGGGGCAGCACAGATACGCAGTATTTT. Translated: CASSQESGGSTDTQYF. V gene TRBV4-3 combines with J gene TRBJ2-3; TRBD2 matches 8 bases. Germline-derived CDR1 and CDR2 are LGHNA and YSLEER. J was trimmed by 0 bases and V by 3 bases; bases with no gene match: 5. This CDR3 has 16 residues.

The rearrangement links TRBV5-1 to TRBJ1-1; the match to TRBD1 covers 8 bases. The CDR3 is made up of 15 amino acids. With V trimmed by 4 bases and J by 6 bases, 11 bases remained unmatched. Germline CDR1 and CDR2: SGHRS and YFSETQ. The CDR3 spells CASSLRTGRRAEAFF. The DNA of the CDR3 is TGCGCCAGCAGCCTACGGACAGGGCGTAGGGCTGAAGCTTTCTTT.

This clone showed up just once. Other DNA sequences of this sample code for an identical CDR3. The chain recombines TRBV5-6 with TRBJ2-7; weak D call: TRBD1 (6 bases). Germline CDR1 and CDR2: SGHDT and YYEEEE. V was pared by 0 bases and J by 4 bases, with 8 bases between. The length of the CDR3 is 13 residues. CDR3 residues: CASSLDRVYEQYF. The CDR3 DNA follows: TGTGCCAGCAGCTTGGACAGGGTGTACGAGCAGTACTTC.

The chain employs TRBV27 and TRBJ2-7; 8 nucleotides line up with TRBD2. The germline V gene has CDR1 MNHEY and CDR2 SMNVEV (reference sequence). The CDR3 runs to 17 residues. V was pared by 7 bases and J by 0 bases, with 14 bases of the junction left unmatched. CDR3 protein: CASTFSVGAGASYEQYF. The CDR3 DNA follows: TGTGCCAGCACCTTCTCCGTAGGAGCGGGAGCCTCCTACGAGCAGTACTTC.

The genes are TRBV27 and TRBJ2-2; no clear D. Germline lookup yields CDR1 MNHEY and CDR2 SMNVEV (reference sequence). V was trimmed by 4 bases and J by 1 base, leaving 13 bases between them. The CDR3 contains 16 residues. Here the CDR3 reads CASSCITRKNTGELFF. In nucleotides, the CDR3 is TGTGCCAGCAGTTGTATTACGAGGAAGAACACCGGGGAGCTGTTTTTT.

CDR3 bases: TGCGCCAGCAGCACCAACCCCGGGACTAGCGGCAGCACAGATACGCAGTATTTT. It codes for CASSTNPGTSGSTDTQYF. The rearrangement links TRBV5-1 to TRBJ2-3; 11 bases agree with TRBD2. After removal of 4 bases from V and 0 bases from J, the junction contained 10 bases not matched to a gene. This CDR3 has 18 amino acids. Germline assignment: CDR1 SGHRS and CDR2 YFSETQ.

The genes are TRBV7-2 and TRBJ2-7; D might be TRBD1 (6 bases). The CDR3 is 16 residues long. Germline loops: CDR1 SGHTA, CDR2 FQGNSA. The V gene lost 4 bases and the J gene lost 2 bases, with 18 bases spanning the gap. CDR3 in amino acids: CASSSHQNTGTYEQYF. In nucleotides, the CDR3 is TGTGCCAGCAGCTCCCACCAGAATACAGGGACCTACGAGCAGTACTTC.

This chain connects TRBV7-9 to TRBJ2-2; 7 bases agree with TRBD1. This CDR3 has 15 residues. V was clipped by 5 bases and J by 6 bases; unmatched bases: 9. Germline V CDR1 and CDR2: SEHNR, FQNEAQ (reference sequence). This CDR3 reads CASSLGQETAGELFF. CDR3 bases: TGTGCCAGCAGCCTAGGACAGGAGACAGCCGGGGAGCTGTTTTTT.

As concerns this clone: Sequence at one end of the junction differs from germline and may be a read error. The chain links TRBV6-4 to TRBJ2-7, with 8 bases matching TRBD1. CDR1 and CDR2 from the germline V gene are MRHNA and SNTAGT. The CDR3 has 11 residues. The CDR3 sequence: CASSECGDRYF. The CDR3 DNA sequence: TGTGCCAGCAGTGAGTGCGGGGACAGGTATTTC.

The chain recombines TRBV7-8 with TRBJ1-5, with D possibly matching TRBD1 (5 bases). Trimming stripped 0 bases from V and 0 bases from J, with 21 bases between. The CDR3 runs to 20 residues. Germline V lookup: CDR1 SGHVS, CDR2 FQNEAQ. This CDR3 is CASSLAGAEGPTNSNQPQHF. In DNA, the CDR3 is TGTGCCAGCAGCTTAGCAGGGGCCGAAGGACCAACGAATAGCAATCAGCCCCAGCATTTT.

This sequence joins TRBV25-1 and TRBJ1-1; D possibly corresponds to TRBD1 (5 bases). This CDR3 region has 15 residues. Germline-derived CDR1 and CDR2 are MGHDK and SYGVNS. Trimming pared 2 bases from V and 6 bases from J, leaving 16 bases between. The CDR3 reads CASSEPLGGAAEAFF. For the CDR3, the DNA is TGTGCCAGCAGTGAACCCCTGGGTGGGGCGGCTGAAGCTTTCTTT.

The chain links TRBV28 to TRBJ2-5; D gene unclear. Per the germline V gene, CDR1 is MDHEN and CDR2 is SYDVKM. V was trimmed by 0 bases and J by 13 bases, leaving 12 bases between them. This CDR3 contains 12 residues. For the CDR3, the DNA is TGTGCCAGCAGTTTATGCTTAGTACCTAGGTACTTC. Translated: CASSLCLVPRYF. Together with reference TRBV28 and TRBJ2-5, the CDR3 gives the full variable domain: DVKVTQSSRYLVKRTGEKVFLECVQDMDHENMFWYRQDPGLGLRLIYFSYDVKMKEKGDIPEGYSVSREKKERFSLILESASTNQTSMYLCASSLCLVPRYFGPGTRLLVL.

The table lists this clone with a count of one. The chain carries TRBV16 and TRBJ2-1, with 10 bases that match TRBD1. V shed 4 bases, J shed 8 bases, and the junction held 8 bases outside the gene matches. CDR1 KGHSY and CDR2 FQNENV come from the germline V gene. The CDR3 covers 15 residues. CDR3: CASSPHGTGVHEQFF. CDR3 in DNA: TGTGCCAGCAGCCCCCACGGGACAGGGGTTCATGAGCAGTTCTTC.

The J gene is TRBJ2-7, the V gene TRBV29-1; D uncertain. This CDR3 is built from 16 residues. Germline assignment: CDR1 SQVTM and CDR2 ANQGSEA. V was trimmed by 6 bases and J by 0 bases, leaving 21 bases between them. The CDR3 region is CSVAGTYLGNSYEQYF. CDR3 bases: TGCAGCGTCGCCGGTACCTACCTAGGTAACTCCTACGAGCAGTACTTC.

This chain uses TRBV28 with TRBJ1-1; 11 nucleotides line up with TRBD1. V lost 2 bases to trimming and J lost 7 bases; unmatched junction nucleotides: 21. The CDR3 totals 20 residues. The germline gives CDR1 MDHEN, CDR2 SYDVKM. The CDR3 here is CASSLKRGPRTGGYKLEAFF. CDR3 coding DNA: TGTGCCAGCAGTTTAAAGAGGGGGCCCCGGACAGGGGGCTACAAACTTGAAGCTTTCTTT. Together with reference TRBV28 and TRBJ1-1, the CDR3 gives the full variable domain: DVKVTQSSRYLVKRTGEKVFLECVQDMDHENMFWYRQDPGLGLRLIYFSYDVKMKEKGDIPEGYSVSREKKERFSLILESASTNQTSMYLCASSLKRGPRTGGYKLEAFFGQGTRLTVV.

CDR3 bases: TGTGCCAGCAAAGGGTCAACAGGGGAAACTGAAGCTTTCTTT. Protein sequence: CASKGSTGETEAFF. This chain links TRBV27 with TRBJ1-1; 7 nucleotides line up with TRBD1. The CDR3 totals 14 residues. The V gene end was trimmed by 7 bases and the J gene end by 5 bases; junction bases not matched to a gene: 10. From germline, CDR1 is MNHEY and CDR2 SMNVEV (reference sequence).

V usage is TRBV15 and J usage is TRBJ1-1; D is unresolved. Germline CDR1 reads LNHNV; CDR2 reads YYDKDF (reference sequence). This CDR3 region has 15 residues. V was trimmed by 0 bases and J by 4 bases, leaving 12 bases between them. CDR3 in amino acids: CATSRDTKRSTEAFF. The CDR3, as DNA: TGTGCCACCAGCAGAGATACGAAGAGGAGCACTGAAGCTTTCTTT. Full variable domain (remainder filled in from reference TRBV15 and TRBJ1-1): DAMVIQNPRYQVTQFGKPVTLSCSQTLNHNVMYWYQQKSSQAPKLLFHYYDKDFNNEADTPDNFQSRRPNTSFCFLDIRSPGLGDTAMYLCATSRDTKRSTEAFFGQGTRLTVV.

The CDR3 nucleotides are TGCGCCAGCAGCCAAGTCCCACTAGGGATTGGACTGCCACCCGGGGAGCTGTTTTTT. Amino acids: CASSQVPLGIGLPPGELFF. This chain connects TRBV4-1 to TRBJ2-2; possible D gene TRBD2, 5 bases. The V gene lost 1 base and the J gene lost 6 bases, with 24 bases spanning the gap. The CDR3 is 19 amino acids. The germline gives CDR1 MGHRA, CDR2 YSYEKL.